This passage covers 25 T cell receptor beta chains from one sample sequenced in a study of blood T cells in healthy people across ages. A sample-barcoded 5' primer and a J-beta primer mix were used in a second PCR of about 6 to 12 cycles. TCRdb reprocessed the 5' RACE reads via MiXCR and lists one record per CDR3 protein. The sample carries around 850,000 distinct CDR3 sequences, around 34% recorded once. Sequencing used blood. Receptors were obtained from a man aged 18 to 35 in good health.

This chain joins TRBV7-2 and TRBJ1-1; possible D gene TRBD1, 6 bases. The CDR3 loop spans 16 amino acids. CDR1 is SGHTA, CDR2 FQGNSA, per germline. V was trimmed by 0 bases and J by 1 base, leaving 12 bases between them. The CDR3 region is CASSLAHGGRNTEAFF. CDR3 nucleotides: TGTGCCAGCAGCTTAGCGCATGGGGGGCGGAACACTGAAGCTTTCTTT.

The gene calls are TRBV5-1 and TRBJ1-1, with D perhaps TRBD1 (5 bases). CDR1 and CDR2 (germline): SGHRS, YFSETQ. The V and J ends lost 6 bases and 2 bases respectively, with 14 bases between them. This CDR3 comprises 14 residues. The CDR3 coding sequence is TGCGCCAGCACCAGGGACGCGGGTAACACTGAAGCTTTCTTT. Protein: CASTRDAGNTEAFF.

The rearrangement links TRBV7-6 to TRBJ2-7, with TRBD2 matching 7 bases. Germline V gives CDR1 SGHVS, CDR2 FNYEAQ. CDR3 length equals 14 residues. V shed 5 bases, J shed 7 bases, and the junction held 11 bases outside the gene matches. For the CDR3, the DNA is TGTGCCAGCAGCCTCTCCGAGACTAGCTATGAGCAGTACTTC. Translated: CASSLSETSYEQYF.

This clonotype was seen more than once but under ten times. The genes are TRBV5-5 and TRBJ1-4; D gene ambiguous. Trimming took 2 bases from V and 7 from J, leaving 18 bases between them. CDR3 length: 16 residues. Germline loops: CDR1 SGHKS, CDR2 YYEKEE (reference sequence). CDR3 nucleotide sequence: TGTGCCAGCAGCTTCGGCCGGGAGGCCGCGGGTGAAAAACTGTTTTTT. Translated, it gives CASSFGREAAGEKLFF.

The J gene is TRBJ1-6, the V gene TRBV12-3 or TRBV12-4, with D perhaps matching TRBD1 (5 bases). There are 15 residues in the CDR3. V dropped 7 bases and J dropped 7 bases, with 17 bases sitting between them. The CDR3 here is CASTRDAVGNSPLHF. DNA of the CDR3: TGTGCCAGCACCAGGGACGCCGTCGGGAATTCACCCCTCCACTTT.

CDR3 sequence (DNA): TGTGCCAGCAGCTTAGTGTTTTTAGCCAAAAACATTCAGTACTTC. Its translation: CASSLVFLAKNIQYF. The chain is built from TRBV7-2 and TRBJ2-4, with D hard to call. The CDR3 extends over 15 amino acids. Germline V CDR1 and CDR2: SGHTA, FQGNSA. V dropped 1 base and J dropped 0 bases, with 7 bases sitting between them.

Only a few counts were recorded for this clonotype. The J gene is TRBJ1-2, the V gene TRBV6-2 or TRBV6-3; D not resolved. Germline CDR1 is MNHEY and CDR2 is SVGEGT. The V end was cut by 5 bases, the J end by 5 bases, with 9 bases between. The length of the CDR3 is 12 residues. This CDR3 reads CASSVLGYGYTF. The CDR3 DNA follows: TGTGCCAGCAGTGTCCTGGGGTATGGCTACACCTTC.

The table lists this clonotype with a few counts. The chain is built from TRBV6-2 or TRBV6-3 and TRBJ2-5; D possibly uses TRBD1 or TRBD2 (5 bases each). V dropped 0 bases and J dropped 4 bases, with 12 bases sitting between them. The germline CDR1 and CDR2 sequences are MNHEY and SVGEGT. The CDR3 has 15 amino acids. The CDR3 nucleotides are TGTGCCAGCAGTTACTCAGATGGGGGTTCAGAGACCCAGTACTTC. It yields the protein CASSYSDGGSETQYF.

The rearrangement links TRBV2 to TRBJ2-5; 7 nucleotides match TRBD1. The CDR3 runs to 13 residues. The germline gives CDR1 SNHLY, CDR2 FYNNEI. The J segment lost 7 bases and the V segment lost 8 bases, leaving 10 bases of the junction unmatched. CDR3 protein: CASSGQRIGTQYF. Here the CDR3 DNA reads TGTGCCAGCTCGGGACAGCGGATCGGGACCCAGTACTTC.

This clonotype was recorded a few times. This sequence joins TRBV7-2 and TRBJ1-2; unclear D gene. Per the germline V gene, CDR1 is SGHTA and CDR2 is FQGNSA. Trimming removed 4 bases from V and 3 bases from J, with 9 bases in between. CDR3 size: 13 residues. The CDR3 DNA reads TGTGCCAGCAGCTCCCCCTTCTACTATGGCTACACCTTC. This codes for CASSSPFYYGYTF.

This clonotype was seen a handful of times. The rearrangement links TRBV6-6 to TRBJ2-3, with 8 bases that match TRBD2. Germline values: CDR1 MNHNY, CDR2 SVGAGI (reference sequence). The CDR3 is 16 residues long. Trimming at V came to 5 bases and at J to 0 bases, leaving 7 bases not matched to a gene. CDR3 DNA sequence: TGTGCCAGCAGTACGTCCGGGGGGGCAAGCACAGATACGCAGTATTTT. Protein: CASSTSGGASTDTQYF.

The chain carries TRBV29-1 and TRBJ1-1; D gene ambiguous. Trimming shortened V by 6 bases and J by 11 bases, and 19 bases separated the two germline ends. CDR1 and CDR2 from the germline V gene are SQVTM and ANQGSEA. The CDR3 totals 12 residues. The CDR3 sequence is CSVSPAHLIAFF. The CDR3 DNA is TGCAGCGTCTCTCCGGCACATCTCATCGCTTTCTTT.

This clonotype was detected only a few times. This chain joins TRBV9 and TRBJ2-7, with D uncertain. The CDR3 totals 13 residues. Trimming removed 4 bases from V and 7 bases from J, with 15 bases in between. Germline V lookup: CDR1 SGDLS, CDR2 YYNGEE. CDR3 bases: TGTGCCAGCAGCCGAGATACAACACGGGAGCAGTACTTC. This gives the protein CASSRDTTREQYF.

The chain carries TRBV4-2 and TRBJ1-2, with D hard to call. Germline V gene lookup returns CDR1 LGHNA and CDR2 YNFKEQ. Trimming removed 0 bases at V and 1 base at J, with 18 bases between. This CDR3 has 18 amino acids. CDR3 sequence: CASSQEGPPSKVNYGYTF. CDR3 sequence (DNA): TGTGCCAGCAGCCAAGAAGGACCCCCCTCTAAAGTTAACTATGGCTACACCTTC.

V usage is TRBV29-1 and J usage is TRBJ2-3; D is undetermined. Trimming pared 8 bases from V and 1 base from J, leaving 7 bases between. CDR3 length: 11 amino acids. Germline CDR1 SQVTM, CDR2 ANQGSEA. The CDR3 spells CSTGGTDTQYF. As DNA, the CDR3 is TGCAGCACGGGTGGCACAGATACGCAGTATTTT.

In this sample, this clonotype turned up a few times. The genes are TRBV11-2 and TRBJ2-7; 11 bases line up with TRBD2. This CDR3 spans 18 amino acids. Germline V CDR1 and CDR2: SGHAT, FQNNGV. V shed 5 bases and J 2 bases; nucleotides not matched to a gene: 14. The CDR3 is CASSPRRPGLAATYEQYF. The CDR3 bases are TGTGCCAGCAGCCCCCGGAGACCGGGACTAGCGGCGACCTACGAGCAGTACTTC.

The chain recombines TRBV25-1 with TRBJ1-6, with 9 bases matching TRBD1. The V segment lost 7 bases and the J segment 9 bases; nucleotides outside the gene matches: 10. This CDR3 has 15 residues. The germline V gene has CDR1 MGHDK and CDR2 SYGVNS. CDR3 in DNA: TGTGCCAGCAAGCTGACAGGGACAGGGAGTTCACCCCTCCACTTT. Its protein is CASKLTGTGSSPLHF. Combining the CDR3 with reference TRBV25-1 and TRBJ1-6 gives the whole variable domain EADIYQTPRYLVIGTGKKITLECSQTMGHDKMYWYQQDPGMELHLIHYSYGVNSTEKGDLSSESTVSRIRTEHFPLTLESARPSHTSQYLCASKLTGTGSSPLHFGNGTRLTVT.

This clonotype was found a few times. The rearrangement joins TRBV27 to TRBJ1-2; TRBD1 is a possible D gene (6 bases). Trimming pared 2 bases from V and 5 bases from J, leaving 12 bases between. From germline, CDR1 is MNHEY and CDR2 SMNVEV (reference sequence). The CDR3 spans 14 residues. The DNA for the CDR3 is TGTGCCAGCAGTTTAGCACAGGGAGTGTATGGCTACACCTTC. Residues: CASSLAQGVYGYTF.

This chain links TRBV30 with TRBJ2-3; no firm D call. Trimming removed 3 bases at V and 2 bases at J, with 15 bases between. The CDR3 has 15 amino acids. Germline-derived CDR1 and CDR2 are GTSNPN and SVGIG (reference sequence). CDR3 sequence: CAWSATVASTDTQYF. Written as DNA, the CDR3 is TGTGCCTGGAGCGCTACAGTGGCCTCCACAGATACGCAGTATTTT.

The chain combines TRBV5-1 with TRBJ2-5; no clear D. V dropped 2 bases and J dropped 5 bases, with 10 bases sitting between them. This CDR3 region has 13 residues. CDR1 and CDR2 from the germline V gene are SGHRS and YFSETQ. The CDR3 loop reads CASSFNHGETQYF. The CDR3 nucleotides read TGCGCCAGCAGCTTTAACCACGGGGAGACCCAGTACTTC.

With regard to this clonotype: A read error may be the cause here, since a much bigger clone is one base away. CDR3: CASSPGGGSKSIQYF. CDR3 DNA sequence: TGTGCCAGCAGCCCGGGGGGGGGATCCAAAAGCATTCAGTACTTC. This chain uses TRBV12-3 or TRBV12-4 with TRBJ2-4; TRBD2 matches 8 bases. The CDR3 is 15 amino acids.

The chain uses TRBV4-2 and TRBJ1-3; weak D call: TRBD1 (5 bases). The CDR3 loop spans 16 amino acids. Germline loops: CDR1 LGHNA, CDR2 YNFKEQ. V lost 0 bases and J lost 0, with 9 bases in between. The CDR3 is CASSQDVGLSGNTIYF. DNA of the CDR3: TGTGCCAGCAGCCAAGATGTGGGGCTCTCTGGAAACACCATATATTTT.

This chain links TRBV7-3 with TRBJ2-2; 14 nucleotides line up with TRBD2. V was pared by 2 bases and J by 3 bases, with 5 bases of the junction left unmatched. Germline CDR1 SGHTA, CDR2 FQGTGA. The CDR3 loop spans 18 amino acids. CDR3 sequence reads: CASSLPGLAGADTGELFF. CDR3 DNA sequence: TGTGCCAGCAGCTTACCGGGACTAGCGGGGGCCGACACCGGGGAGCTGTTTTTT. The full variable domain, its missing parts supplied by reference TRBV7-3 and TRBJ2-2, is GAGVSQTPSNKVTEKGKYVELRCDPISGHTALYWYRQSLGQGPEFLIYFQGTGAADDSGLPNDRFFAVRPEGSVSTLKIQRTERGDSAVYLCASSLPGLAGADTGELFFGEGSRLTVL.

The CDR3 sequence is CASSLDNSPANTGELFF. The CDR3 DNA sequence: TGCGCCAGCAGCTTGGACAATTCGCCCGCGAACACCGGGGAGCTGTTTTTT. This chain links TRBV5-1 with TRBJ2-2, with D uncertain. Trimming left V 0 bases short and J 0 bases short, with 12 bases between. CDR3 length: 17 amino acids. Germline CDR1 is SGHRS and CDR2 is YFSETQ.

V and J are TRBV6-2 or TRBV6-3 and TRBJ1-5; D is unresolved. V was pared by 0 bases and J by 4 bases, with 10 bases between. This CDR3 comprises 15 residues. Germline V CDR1 and CDR2: MNHEY, SVGEGT. In DNA, the CDR3 is TGTGCCAGCAGTTACTCAGGAGGCAGGAATCAGCCCCAGCATTTT. The encoded protein is CASSYSGGRNQPQHF.